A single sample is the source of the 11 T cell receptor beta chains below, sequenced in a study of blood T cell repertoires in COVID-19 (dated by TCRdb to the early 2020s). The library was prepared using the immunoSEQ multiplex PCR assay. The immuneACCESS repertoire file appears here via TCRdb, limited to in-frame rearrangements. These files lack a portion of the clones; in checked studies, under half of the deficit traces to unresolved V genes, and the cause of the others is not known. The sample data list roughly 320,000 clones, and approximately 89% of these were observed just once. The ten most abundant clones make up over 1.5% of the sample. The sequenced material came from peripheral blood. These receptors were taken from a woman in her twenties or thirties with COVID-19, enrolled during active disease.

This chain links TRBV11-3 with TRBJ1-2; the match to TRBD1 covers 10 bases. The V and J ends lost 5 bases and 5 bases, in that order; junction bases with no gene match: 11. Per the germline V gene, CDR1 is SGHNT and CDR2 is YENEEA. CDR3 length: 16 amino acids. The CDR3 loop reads CASSPWTGGIKYGYTF. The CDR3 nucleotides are TGTGCCAGCAGCCCTTGGACAGGGGGTATAAAATATGGCTACACCTTC.

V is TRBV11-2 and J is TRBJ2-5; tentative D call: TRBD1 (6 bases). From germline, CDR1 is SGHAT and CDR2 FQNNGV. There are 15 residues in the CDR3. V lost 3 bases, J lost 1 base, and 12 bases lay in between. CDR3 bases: TGTGCCAGCAGCTTTATAGGACAGATCCAAGAGACCCAGTACTTC. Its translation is CASSFIGQIQETQYF.

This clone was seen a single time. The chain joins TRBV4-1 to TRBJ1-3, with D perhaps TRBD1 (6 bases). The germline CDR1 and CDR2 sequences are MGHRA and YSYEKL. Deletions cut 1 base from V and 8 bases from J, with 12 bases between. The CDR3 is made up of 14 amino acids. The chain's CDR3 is CASSQGHGGYTIYF. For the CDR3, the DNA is TGCGCCAGCAGCCAAGGGCATGGGGGCTACACCATATATTTT.

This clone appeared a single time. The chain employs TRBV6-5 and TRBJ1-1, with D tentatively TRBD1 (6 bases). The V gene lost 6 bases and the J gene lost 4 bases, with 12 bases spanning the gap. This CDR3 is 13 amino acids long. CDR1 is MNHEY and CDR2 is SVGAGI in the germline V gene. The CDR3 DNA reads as TGTGCCAGCAGATTACAGGGAGCCACTGAAGCTTTCTTT. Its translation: CASRLQGATEAFF.

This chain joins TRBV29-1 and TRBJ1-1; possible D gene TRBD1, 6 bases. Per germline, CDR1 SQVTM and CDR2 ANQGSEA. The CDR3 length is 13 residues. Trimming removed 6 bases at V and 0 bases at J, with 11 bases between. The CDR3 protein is CSVRDTMNTEAFF. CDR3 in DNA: TGCAGCGTGAGGGACACTATGAACACTGAAGCTTTCTTT.

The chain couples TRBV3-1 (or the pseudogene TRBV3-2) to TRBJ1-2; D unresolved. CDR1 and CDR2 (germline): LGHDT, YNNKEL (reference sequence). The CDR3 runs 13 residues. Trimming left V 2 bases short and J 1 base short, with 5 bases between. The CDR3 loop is CASSQHSNYGYTF. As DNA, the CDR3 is TGTGCCAGCAGCCAACATAGTAACTATGGCTACACCTTC.

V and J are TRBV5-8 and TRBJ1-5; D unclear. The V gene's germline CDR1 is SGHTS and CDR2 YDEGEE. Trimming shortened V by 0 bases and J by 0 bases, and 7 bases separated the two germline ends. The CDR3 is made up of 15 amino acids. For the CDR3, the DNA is TGTGCCAGCAGCTTGGTCAGTTATAGCAATCAGCCCCAGCATTTT. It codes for CASSLVSYSNQPQHF.

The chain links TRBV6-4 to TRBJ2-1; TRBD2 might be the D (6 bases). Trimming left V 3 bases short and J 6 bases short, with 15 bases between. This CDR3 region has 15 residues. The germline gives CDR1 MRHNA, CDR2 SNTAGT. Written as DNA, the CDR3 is TGTGCCAGCAGTGATTCCCGGGACGGGAGCAATGAGCAGTTCTTC. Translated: CASSDSRDGSNEQFF.

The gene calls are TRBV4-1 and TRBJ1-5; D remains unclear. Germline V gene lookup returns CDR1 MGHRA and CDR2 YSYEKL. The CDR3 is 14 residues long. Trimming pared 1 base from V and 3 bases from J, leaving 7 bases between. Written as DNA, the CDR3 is TGCGCCAGCAGCCAAGGGCAGTACAATCAGCCCCAGCATTTT. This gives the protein CASSQGQYNQPQHF.

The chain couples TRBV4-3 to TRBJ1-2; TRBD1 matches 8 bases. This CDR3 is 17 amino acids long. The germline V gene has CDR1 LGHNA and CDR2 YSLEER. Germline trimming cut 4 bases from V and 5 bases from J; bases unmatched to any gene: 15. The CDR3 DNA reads TGCGCCAGCAGCCCCAATAGCCAGGGGGCGGTAGGGTATGGCTACACCTTC. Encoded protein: CASSPNSQGAVGYGYTF.

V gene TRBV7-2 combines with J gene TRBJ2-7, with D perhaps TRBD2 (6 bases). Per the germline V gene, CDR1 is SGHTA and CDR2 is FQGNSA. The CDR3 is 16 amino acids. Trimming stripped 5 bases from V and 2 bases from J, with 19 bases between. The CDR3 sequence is CASSPGPVGGTYEQYF. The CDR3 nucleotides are TGTGCCAGCAGCCCCGGGCCGGTGGGGGGAACCTACGAGCAGTACTTC.